These 28 T cell receptor beta chains originate from one sample sequenced in a study of cytomegalovirus exposure and HLA in healthy donors. The PCR was carried out with 60 Vbeta primers and 13 Jbeta primers. Produced via immunoSEQ multiplex PCR; TCRdb's table is partial and in-frame only. This table has 150,000 to 180,000 clones, under 80% appearing once. The sequenced sample consisted of PBMCs. Source of these receptors: a man in his thirties or forties in good health and CMV-seronegative.

This chain connects TRBV7-9 to TRBJ2-5, with a possible D match to TRBD1 (6 bases). V was trimmed by 5 bases and J by 6 bases, leaving 13 bases between them. The CDR3 has 13 amino acids. Germline V gives CDR1 SEHNR, CDR2 FQNEAQ (reference sequence). CDR3 DNA: TGTGCCAGCAGCGCAGGGGTCACGCAGACCCAGTACTTC. Protein product: CASSAGVTQTQYF.

This clone has only one observation. The chain links TRBV5-1 to TRBJ2-3; tentatively, D is TRBD2 (5 bases). The germline V and J ends were trimmed by 2 bases and 2 bases, with 9 bases remaining between them. This CDR3 has 14 amino acids. From germline, CDR1 is SGHRS and CDR2 YFSETQ. In nucleotides, the CDR3 is TGCGCCAGCAGCTTTGAGGGAATCACAGATACGCAGTATTTT. This sequence encodes CASSFEGITDTQYF.

The V call is TRBV5-1, the J call TRBJ1-1; tentatively, D is TRBD1 (5 bases). Per germline, CDR1 SGHRS and CDR2 YFSETQ. The CDR3 spans 16 residues. V lost 4 bases to trimming and J lost 1 base, with 17 bases between them. CDR3 sequence reads: CASSPRFGGTNTEAFF. The CDR3, as DNA: TGCGCCAGCAGCCCACGATTTGGAGGGACGAACACTGAAGCTTTCTTT. The entire variable domain, with the rest obtained from reference TRBV5-1 and TRBJ1-1, is as follows: KAGVTQTPRYLIKTRGQQVTLSCSPISGHRSVSWYQQTPGQGLQFLFEYFSETQRNKGNFPGRFSGRQFSNSRSEMNVSTLELGDSALYLCASSPRFGGTNTEAFFGQGTRLTVV.

The chain carries TRBV11-2 and TRBJ1-4, with no clear D. Germline V gene lookup returns CDR1 SGHAT and CDR2 FQNNGV. The CDR3 has 15 amino acids. V lost 5 bases to trimming and J lost 4 bases, with 14 bases between them. This CDR3 reads CASSPLAGFNEKLFF. DNA for the CDR3: TGTGCCAGCAGCCCCCTTGCGGGATTTAATGAAAAACTGTTTTTT.

This chain links TRBV7-2 with TRBJ1-6, with 8 bases that match TRBD1. The V gene's germline CDR1 is SGHTA and CDR2 FQGNSA. The trim removed 4 bases at V and 9 bases at J, leaving 11 bases unmatched. This CDR3 is 16 amino acids long. CDR3 coding DNA: TGTGCCAGCAGCTCATGGACAGGGAATTACATTTCACCCCTCCACTTT. This translates into CASSSWTGNYISPLHF.

The chain employs TRBV7-3 and TRBJ2-1, with 7 positions matching TRBD2. Trimming cost V 3 bases and J 9 bases; bases outside gene matches: 2. Germline V gene data show CDR1 as SGHTA and CDR2 as FQGTGA. The CDR3 runs to 12 residues. The DNA for the CDR3 is TGTGCCAGCAGCTTGGGGAGGGGTGAGCAGTTCTTC. It translates to CASSLGRGEQFF.

This chain links TRBV9 with TRBJ2-1; TRBD2 agrees at 7 bases. The CDR3 sequence is 16 residues long. J gave up 8 bases and V 3 bases, and 14 bases lay outside the gene matches. Germline-derived CDR1 and CDR2 are SGDLS and YYNGEE. In DNA, the CDR3 is TGTGCCAGCAGCGCCCCCGGGGGAGGGACCTTTTATGAGCAGTTCTTC. As protein: CASSAPGGGTFYEQFF.

The chain couples TRBV9 to TRBJ2-1, with TRBD2 matching over 7 bases. CDR3 size: 15 residues. Per germline, CDR1 SGDLS and CDR2 YYNGEE. The J segment lost 5 bases and the V segment lost 3 bases, leaving 8 bases of the junction unmatched. Here the CDR3 DNA reads TGTGCCAGCAGCGGGGAGGGGTTCGCCCACAATGAGCAGTTCTTC. Translation: CASSGEGFAHNEQFF.

The chain couples TRBV19 to TRBJ1-1; 10 bases map to TRBD1. After removal of 4 bases from V and 0 bases from J, the junction contained 8 bases not matched to a gene. The CDR3 is 17 amino acids. Germline CDR1 reads LNHDA; CDR2 reads SQIVND (reference sequence). Written as DNA, the CDR3 is TGTGCCAGTAGTAGCCGGGACAGGGGATTCATGAACACTGAAGCTTTCTTT. It is translated as CASSSRDRGFMNTEAFF.

A remark on this clone: Its ends do not fully match the called genes, so a read error is possible. The chain joins TRBV7-2 to TRBJ1-5, with 9 bases matching TRBD1. CDR3 size: 14 residues. Germline V gene sequence: CDR1 SGHTA, CDR2 FQGNSA. The CDR3 region is CASSWTGDNQPQNF. CDR3 in DNA: TGTGCCAGCAGCTGGACAGGGGACAATCAGCCCCAGAATTTT.

A word on this clone: The junction shows a germline mismatch at one end, possibly a read error. The rearrangement uses TRBV9 and TRBJ1-6; TRBD1 is a possible D gene (6 bases). Germline CDR1 is SGDLS and CDR2 is YYNGEE. This CDR3 is built from 15 residues. CDR3 in amino acids: CASSPQQGPNSPLNF. DNA of the CDR3: TGTGCCAGCAGCCCTCAACAGGGCCCCAATTCACCCCTCAACTTT.

This chain links TRBV6-5 with TRBJ1-1, with TRBD1 matching 7 bases. Trimming removed 6 bases from V and 0 bases from J; junction bases left unmatched: 1. The CDR3 runs 13 residues. The germline CDR1 and CDR2 sequences are MNHEY and SVGAGI. CDR3 region: CASRGGVNTEAFF. CDR3 DNA sequence: TGTGCCAGCAGAGGGGGCGTGAACACTGAAGCTTTCTTT.

The chain carries TRBV5-1 and TRBJ2-3, with 8 bases fitting TRBD2. Per germline, CDR1 SGHRS and CDR2 YFSETQ. The CDR3 extends over 16 amino acids. With V trimmed by 0 bases and J by 0 bases, 3 bases remained unmatched. The CDR3 protein is CASSLVASGSTDTQYF. The DNA for the CDR3 is TGCGCCAGCAGCTTGGTGGCTAGCGGGAGCACAGATACGCAGTATTTT.

The V and J genes are TRBV2 and TRBJ2-3, with a possible D match to TRBD2 (6 bases). Trimming removed 1 base at V and 6 bases at J, with 8 bases between. Germline V gives CDR1 SNHLY, CDR2 FYNNEI. The length of the CDR3 is 13 residues. The CDR3 loop reads CASSEGAGDTQYF. In DNA, the CDR3 is TGTGCCAGCAGTGAAGGGGCGGGGGATACGCAGTATTTT.

The chain is built from TRBV28 and TRBJ1-5; D unresolved. Germline V gene lookup returns CDR1 MDHEN and CDR2 SYDVKM. This CDR3 contains 14 residues. V lost 5 bases and J 2 bases, leaving 10 bases between the germline ends. For the CDR3, the DNA is TGTGCCAGCAGTCCTGTCCAGGGCAATCAGCCCCAGCATTTT. Translating gives CASSPVQGNQPQHF.

The chain carries TRBV7-3 and TRBJ2-1; D is perhaps TRBD2 (5 bases). Looked up from germline, CDR1 is SGHTA and CDR2 is FQGTGA. Trimming removed 5 bases from V and 5 bases from J, with 7 bases in between. The CDR3 covers 12 residues. CDR3 sequence: CASSPGDNEQFF. CDR3 DNA sequence: TGTGCCAGCAGCCCCGGGGACAATGAGCAGTTCTTC.

Only one count was recorded for this clone. The chain joins TRBV5-3 to TRBJ2-2; 9 bases agree with TRBD1. TRBV5-3 has ORF status, its function being uncertain. This CDR3 spans 17 amino acids. J gave up 1 base and V 3 bases, and 7 bases lay outside the gene matches. The CDR3 region has the DNA TGTGCCAGAAGCTCCACCACGGACAGGGGGAACACCGGGGAGCTGTTTTTT. It yields the protein CARSSTTDRGNTGELFF.

This chain connects TRBV5-6 to TRBJ2-5, with TRBD2 identical over 7 bases. The V and J ends lost 0 bases and 5 bases, in that order; junction bases with no gene match: 4. Germline V gives CDR1 SGHDT, CDR2 YYEEEE. The CDR3 is made up of 14 amino acids. The DNA for the CDR3 is TGTGCCAGCAGCTTGGGGGGGGGAGGCGAGACCCAGTACTTC. Translated: CASSLGGGGETQYF. Using reference TRBV5-6 and TRBJ2-5 for the parts outside the CDR3, the full variable domain is DAGVTQSPTHLIKTRGQQVTLRCSPKSGHDTVSWYQQALGQGPQFIFQYYEEEERQRGNFPDRFSGHQFPNYSSELNVNALLLGDSALYLCASSLGGGGETQYFGPGTRLLVL.

The chain has TRBV6-1 and TRBJ1-1; 9 bases match TRBD1. Germline CDR1 and CDR2: MNHNS and SASEGT. The CDR3 runs 13 residues. Unmatched junction bases numbered 11, after V lost 11 bases and J lost 7 bases. The CDR3 reads CAHRDRVAFEAFF. DNA for the CDR3: TGTGCCCACAGGGACAGGGTGGCCTTTGAAGCTTTCTTT.

This rearrangement joins TRBV9 to TRBJ1-2, with 12 positions matching TRBD1. The junction had 0 bases not matched to a gene; V was cut back by 2 bases and J by 10 bases. Germline CDR1 reads SGDLS; CDR2 reads YYNGEE. The CDR3 length is 12 residues. The CDR3 region has the DNA TGTGCCAGCAGCGTGGGACAGGGGGCCTACACCTTC. Its protein product is CASSVGQGAYTF.

The chain combines TRBV5-1 with TRBJ2-1; TRBD2 agrees at 10 bases. The germline CDR1 and CDR2 sequences are SGHRS and YFSETQ. V trimming: 2 bases; J trimming: 6 bases; junction bases outside the gene matches: 8. CDR3 length: 16 residues. The CDR3 here is CASSFRTGTSVNEQFF. In DNA, the CDR3 is TGCGCCAGCAGCTTTCGTACCGGGACTAGCGTCAATGAGCAGTTCTTC. Full variable domain (outside the CDR3, taken from reference TRBV5-1 and TRBJ2-1): KAGVTQTPRYLIKTRGQQVTLSCSPISGHRSVSWYQQTPGQGLQFLFEYFSETQRNKGNFPGRFSGRQFSNSRSEMNVSTLELGDSALYLCASSFRTGTSVNEQFFGPGTRLTVL.

The rearrangement joins TRBV15 to TRBJ2-2; 7 bases agree with TRBD1. The CDR3 length is 16 residues. The germline V gene has CDR1 LNHNV and CDR2 YYDKDF (reference sequence). V shed 5 bases and J 0 bases; nucleotides not matched to a gene: 6. CDR3 loop: CATSEAGTANTGELFF. In nucleotides, the CDR3 is TGTGCCACCAGCGAGGCCGGGACAGCGAACACCGGGGAGCTGTTTTTT.

The gene calls are TRBV28 and TRBJ1-1; tentatively, D is TRBD1 (5 bases). Germline V gene data show CDR1 as MDHEN and CDR2 as SYDVKM. Trimming stripped 5 bases from V and 2 bases from J, with 12 bases between. CDR3 length: 14 amino acids. This CDR3 reads CASSPGTKNTEAFF. The CDR3 coding sequence is TGTGCCAGCAGTCCCGGGACTAAAAACACTGAAGCTTTCTTT.

This chain joins TRBV6-1 and TRBJ1-5; D gene uncertain. The germline V gene has CDR1 MNHNS and CDR2 SASEGT. The CDR3 spans 13 residues. Trimming stripped 5 bases from V and 3 bases from J, with 8 bases between. CDR3 protein: CASSNSFNQPQHF. Here the CDR3 DNA reads TGTGCCAGCAGTAACAGCTTCAATCAGCCCCAGCATTTT.

The rearrangement uses TRBV5-6 and TRBJ2-7; D not certain. This CDR3 comprises 13 residues. The germline V gene has CDR1 SGHDT and CDR2 YYEEEE. The ends were cut back, 0 bases at V and 7 bases at J, with 11 bases in the middle. CDR3 protein: CASSLALASEQYF. The CDR3 DNA is TGTGCCAGCAGCTTGGCCCTGGCCAGTGAGCAGTACTTC.

This clone was picked up one time. The chain joins TRBV25-1 to TRBJ1-4, with D perhaps TRBD1 (6 bases). Germline V lookup: CDR1 MGHDK, CDR2 SYGVNS. The germline V and J ends were trimmed by 3 bases and 4 bases, with 15 bases remaining between them. This CDR3 is built from 16 residues. CDR3 bases: TGTGCCAGCAGTGATGAGACAGGCCATCTTAATGAAAAACTGTTTTTT. It is translated as CASSDETGHLNEKLFF.

This chain uses TRBV5-4 with TRBJ1-3; possibly TRBD1 for D (6 bases). Trimming pared 4 bases from V and 5 bases from J, leaving 13 bases between. Per the germline V gene, CDR1 is SGHNT and CDR2 is YYREEE (reference sequence). The CDR3 loop spans 14 amino acids. CDR3 coding DNA: TGTGCCAGCAGCCCGCCGTGGGACAGAAACACCATATATTTT. It translates to CASSPPWDRNTIYF.

This clone was recorded once. Other DNA sequences within the sample encode an identical CDR3. The chain links TRBV30 to TRBJ2-5; TRBD2 agrees at 7 bases. Germline CDR1 GTSNPN, CDR2 SVGIG (reference sequence). Unmatched junction bases numbered 0, after V lost 4 bases and J lost 1 base. The CDR3 loop spans 12 amino acids. The CDR3 reads CAWTSGQETQYF. In DNA, the CDR3 is TGTGCCTGGACTAGCGGCCAAGAGACCCAGTACTTC.